This TCR beta chain was sequenced for a study of cytomegalovirus exposure and HLA in healthy donors. Findings and caveats of the study: A later analysis linked a missense variant in DCLRE1C to the trimming of TCR beta V and J genes. In a later analysis, HLA-associated TCR beta chains were more clonally expanded than equally common others.

Per the germline V gene, CDR1 is SGHVS and CDR2 is FNYEAQ. The CDR3 contains 13 residues. The V gene lost 1 base and the J gene lost 6 bases, with 7 bases spanning the gap. PCR was performed using 60 Vbeta and 13 Jbeta primers. This table comes from immunoSEQ multiplex PCR, and its TCRdb copy is limited to in-frame clones, with some not included. Its table lists about 160,000 clones. As regards this clone: Its antigen is as yet unknown.

V is TRBV7-6 and J is TRBJ1-5; D gene uncertain. The receptor was isolated from a woman aged 45-65 years in good health and CMV-seronegative. Sequenced sample: PBMCs. Here the CDR3 DNA reads TGTGCCAGCAGCTTAGGTGGGAGTCAGCCCCAGCATTTT. Its translation is CASSLGGSQPQHF.